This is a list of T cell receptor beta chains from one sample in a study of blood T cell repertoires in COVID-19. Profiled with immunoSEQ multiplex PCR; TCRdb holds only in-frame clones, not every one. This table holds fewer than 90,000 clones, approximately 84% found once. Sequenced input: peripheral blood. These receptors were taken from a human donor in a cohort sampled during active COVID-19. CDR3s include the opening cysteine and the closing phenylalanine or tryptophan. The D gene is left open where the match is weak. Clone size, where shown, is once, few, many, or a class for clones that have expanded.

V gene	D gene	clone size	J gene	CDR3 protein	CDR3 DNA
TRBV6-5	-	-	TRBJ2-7	CASHLVDRPYEQYF	TGTGCCAGCCACCTGGTAGATCGTCCCTACGAGCAGTACTTC
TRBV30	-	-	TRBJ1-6	CAWGHTQSPLHF	TGTGCCTGGGGACATACACAATCACCCCTCCACTTT
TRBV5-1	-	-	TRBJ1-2	CASRKGRGSPNTF	TGCGCCAGCAGAAAGGGAAGGGGGTCCCCCAACACCTTC
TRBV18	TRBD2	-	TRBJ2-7	CASSPLGLAYEQYF	TGTGCCAGCTCACCACTGGGACTAGCCTACGAGCAGTACTTC
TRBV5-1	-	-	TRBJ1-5	CASSLDSLNQPQHF	TGCGCCAGCAGCCTGGACAGTCTCAATCAGCCCCAGCATTTT
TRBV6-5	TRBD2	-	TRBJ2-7	CASTPGLAGRYEQYF	TGTGCCAGCACCCCCGGTCTAGCGGGCCGCTACGAGCAGTACTTC
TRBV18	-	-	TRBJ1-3	CASSPMTDSRSGNTIYF	TGTGCCAGCTCACCTATGACTGACAGTCGGAGCGGAAACACCATATATTTT
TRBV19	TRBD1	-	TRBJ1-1	CASSRTGQWNTEAFF	TGTGCCAGTAGCAGAACGGGACAGTGGAACACTGAAGCTTTCTTT
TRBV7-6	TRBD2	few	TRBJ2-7	CASSLVLAGTFLEQYF	TGTGCCAGCAGCTTAGTGCTAGCGGGTACTTTTCTCGAGCAGTACTTC
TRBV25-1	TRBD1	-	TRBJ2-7	CASSSPNRGTNYEQYF	TGTGCCAGCAGCAGCCCAAACAGGGGTACAAACTACGAGCAGTACTTC
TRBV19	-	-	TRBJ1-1	CASSPRGRGAVNTEAFF	TGTGCCAGTAGTCCGAGGGGTCGGGGGGCGGTGAACACTGAAGCTTTCTTT
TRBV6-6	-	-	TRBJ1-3	CASSFGGLAGNTIYF	TGTGCCAGCAGTTTCGGAGGCCTTGCGGGAAACACCATATATTTT
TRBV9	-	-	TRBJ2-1	CASSLTGSSYNEQFF	TGTGCCAGCAGCCTGACAGGTAGCTCCTACAATGAGCAGTTCTTC
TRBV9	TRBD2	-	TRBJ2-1	CASSVRRGGAGDEQFF	TGTGCCAGCAGCGTCCGGCGCGGGGGGGCCGGCGATGAGCAGTTCTTC
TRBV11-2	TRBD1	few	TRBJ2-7	CASSLGTGGAYEQYF	TGTGCCAGCAGCTTAGGCACAGGGGGCGCCTACGAGCAGTACTTC
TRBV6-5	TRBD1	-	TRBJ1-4	CASSYSTGQGEKLFF	TGTGCCAGCAGTTACTCGACAGGGCAGGGTGAAAAACTGTTTTTT
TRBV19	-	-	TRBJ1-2	CASSAGYGYGYTF	TGTGCCAGTAGCGCGGGCTACGGGTATGGCTACACCTTC
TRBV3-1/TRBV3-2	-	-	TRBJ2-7	CASSQDVGQGRNEQYF	TGTGCCAGCAGCCAAGATGTTGGGCAGGGTCGCAACGAGCAGTACTTC
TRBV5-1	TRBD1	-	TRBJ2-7	CASTTGTGSYEQYF	TGCGCCAGCACCACAGGGACAGGCTCCTACGAGCAGTACTTC
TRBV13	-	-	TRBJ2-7	CASSHPQGSKYF	TGTGCCAGCAGCCACCCCCAGGGGTCCAAGTACTTC
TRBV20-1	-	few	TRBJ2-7	CSASRPGVHEQYF	TGCAGTGCTAGTAGGCCAGGGGTTCACGAGCAGTACTTC
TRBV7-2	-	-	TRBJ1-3	CASSLRGSVSGNTIYF	TGTGCCAGCAGCTTGAGAGGGAGTGTCTCTGGAAACACCATATATTTT
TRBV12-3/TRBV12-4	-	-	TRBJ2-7	CASSLGALEQYF	TGTGCCAGCAGTTTAGGGGCCCTCGAGCAGTACTTC
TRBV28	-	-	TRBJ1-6	CATTGQLNSPLHF	TGTGCCACCACGGGACAACTAAATTCACCCCTCCACTTT
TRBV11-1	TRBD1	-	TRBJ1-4	CASSPGVGGEKLFF	TGTGCCAGCAGCCCCGGGGTAGGGGGCGAAAAACTGTTTTTT
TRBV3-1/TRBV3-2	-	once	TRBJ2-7	CASSQVSYEQYF	TGTGCCAGCAGCCAAGTTAGCTACGAGCAGTACTTC
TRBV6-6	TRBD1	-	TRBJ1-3	CASSRSGQGVSGNTIYF	TGTGCCAGCAGCCGATCGGGACAGGGGGTCTCTGGAAACACCATATATTTT
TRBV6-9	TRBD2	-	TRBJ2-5	CASSSGLAGAGQETQYF	TGTGCCAGCAGTTCGGGACTAGCGGGAGCTGGGCAAGAGACCCAGTACTTC
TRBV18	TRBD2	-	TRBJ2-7	CASSSSRLAGSYEQYF	TGTGCCAGCTCATCATCGAGACTAGCGGGGTCCTACGAGCAGTACTTC